This TCR beta chain comes out of a study of blood T cell repertoires in COVID-19 (TCRdb year 2020). At the level of the whole study: The collaborator samples originated in the United States, Italy and Spain and spanned the acute and convalescent phases of COVID-19. The samples were drawn from the first 160 participants of the ongoing ImmuneRACE study and from about 1,200 subjects provided by 6 global collaborators. The dataset comprised deeply sampled blood TCRbeta repertoires from subjects exposed to, actively infected with, or recovered from COVID-19. The repertoires were released in a freely available public database intended as a resource for research on the immune response to SARS-CoV-2. Nearly every sample came with metadata listing a de-identified subject ID, COVID-19 status, age in years and sex. HLA class I and class II types, where available, came from metadata supplied by the sample provider rather than from assay-based typing. The prospective study material was composed of cDNA or gDNA derived from T cells, B-cell-depleted T cells, or PBMCs. What the authors observed across the whole study: The quantity of clinical and demographic metadata differed by source and by participant and was supplied without curation.

The collaborating institutions used their own protocols to collect whole blood in K2EDTA tubes. For TCRbeta analysis, collaborators shipped samples in one of three forms: frozen whole blood, isolated PBMCs, or DNA extracted from either of those sample types. The immunoSEQ Assay, a bias-controlled multiplex PCR, was used to amplify TCRbeta CDR3 regions from genomic DNA. From the authors' description of their analysis: The number of nucleated cells in each sample was estimated by amplification of reference gene primers within the assay. Sequence reads were collapsed and filtered to measure the absolute abundance of every unique TCRbeta CDR3 rearrangement. For each sample, productive Simpson clonality was calculated as the square root of Simpson's diversity index over productive rearrangements. The source is immuneACCESS, and TCRdb retained only in-frame sequences with V and J called. Part of the clones is not carried over; for the studies checked, unresolved V genes explain less than half of this, and the remainder is unexplained. V and J calls and clone size follow that table, whereas D and trimming were derived from the DNA. The sample records 130,000 to 150,000 clones, roughly 84% of which are singletons. The ten largest clones represent about 7% of the sample.

Sequences LGHDT (CDR1) and YNNKEL (CDR2) are obtained from the germline V gene (reference sequence). There are 18 amino acids in the CDR3, from cysteine to phenylalanine inclusive. Left in the record is the CDR3 DNA by itself, 54 bases read in frame from the first base. V is cut by 0 bases and J by 2 bases, and the space between the germline ends is 19 bases. In regard to this clone: What antigen it recognizes has not been identified. The sample holds no much larger clone one base away, and base qualities are not on file.

This clonotype was obtained from a woman aged 45-60 years in a cohort sampled during active or convalescent COVID-19. Recombination connected TRBV3-1 (or the pseudogene TRBV3-2) to TRBJ2-5, and perhaps TRBD1 as D gene, on 5 matching bases. Specimen: peripheral blood. The CDR3 protein is CASSQDKAQGREQETQYF. The DNA is as follows: TGTGCCAGCAGCCAAGATAAGGCGCAGGGTAGGGAACAAGAGACCCAGTACTTC.